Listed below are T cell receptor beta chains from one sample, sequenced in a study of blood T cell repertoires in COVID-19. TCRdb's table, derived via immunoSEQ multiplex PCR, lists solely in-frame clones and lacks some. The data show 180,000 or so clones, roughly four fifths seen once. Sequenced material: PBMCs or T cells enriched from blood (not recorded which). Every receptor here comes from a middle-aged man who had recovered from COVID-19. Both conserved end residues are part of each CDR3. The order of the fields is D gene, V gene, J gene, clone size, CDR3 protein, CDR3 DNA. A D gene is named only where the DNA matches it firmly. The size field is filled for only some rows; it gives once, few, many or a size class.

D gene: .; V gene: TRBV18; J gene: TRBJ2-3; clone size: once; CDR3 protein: CASSPPARIYTDTQYF; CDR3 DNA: TGTGCCAGCTCACCACCCGCCAGGATATACACAGATACGCAGTATTTT
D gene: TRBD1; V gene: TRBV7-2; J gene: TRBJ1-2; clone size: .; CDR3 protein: CASSFAQGIYGYTF; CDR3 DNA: TGTGCCAGCAGCTTCGCACAGGGGATCTATGGCTACACCTTC
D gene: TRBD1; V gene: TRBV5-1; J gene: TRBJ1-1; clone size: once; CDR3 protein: CASSLSPTGMGTEAFF; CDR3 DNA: TGCGCCAGCAGCTTGTCCCCGACAGGGATGGGCACTGAAGCTTTCTTT
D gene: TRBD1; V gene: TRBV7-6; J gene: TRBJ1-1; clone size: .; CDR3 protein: CASTPGQGTEAFF; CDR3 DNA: TGTGCCAGCACTCCCGGACAGGGGACTGAAGCTTTCTTT
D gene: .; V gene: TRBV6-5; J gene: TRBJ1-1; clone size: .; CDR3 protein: CASSYSSGIGTEAFF; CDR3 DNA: TGTGCCAGCAGTTACTCGTCGGGTATCGGGACTGAAGCTTTCTTT
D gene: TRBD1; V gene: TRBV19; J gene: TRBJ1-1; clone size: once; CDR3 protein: CASRPHPGQMNTEAFF; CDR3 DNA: TGTGCCAGTAGACCTCACCCGGGACAGATGAACACTGAAGCTTTCTTT
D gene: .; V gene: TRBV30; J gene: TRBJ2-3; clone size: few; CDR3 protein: CAWSVWGGTDTQYF; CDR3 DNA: TGTGCCTGGAGTGTATGGGGGGGCACAGATACGCAGTATTTT
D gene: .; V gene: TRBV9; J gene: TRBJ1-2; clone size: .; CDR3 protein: CASSVDPGSYGYTF; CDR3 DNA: TGTGCCAGCAGCGTAGACCCGGGTTCCTATGGCTACACCTTC
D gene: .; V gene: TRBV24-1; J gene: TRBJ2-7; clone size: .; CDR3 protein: CATSDLVGQQYF; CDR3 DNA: TGTGCCACCAGTGATTTGGTGGGCCAGCAGTACTTC
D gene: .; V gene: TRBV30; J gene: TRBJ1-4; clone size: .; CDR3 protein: CASGGWREKLFF; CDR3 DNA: TGTGCCTCCGGGGGATGGCGGGAAAAACTGTTTTTT
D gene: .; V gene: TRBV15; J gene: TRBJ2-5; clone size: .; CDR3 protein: CASGGGRETQYF; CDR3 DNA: TGTGCCAGCGGTGGGGGGAGAGAGACCCAGTACTTC
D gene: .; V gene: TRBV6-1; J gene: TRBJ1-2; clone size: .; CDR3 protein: CASSEASGARGYTF; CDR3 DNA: TGTGCCAGCAGTGAAGCGTCAGGGGCTCGTGGCTACACCTTC
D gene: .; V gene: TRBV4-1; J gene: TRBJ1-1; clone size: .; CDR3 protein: CASSHGMTRGNTEAFF; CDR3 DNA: TGCGCCAGCAGCCATGGAATGACCAGGGGGAACACTGAAGCTTTCTTT
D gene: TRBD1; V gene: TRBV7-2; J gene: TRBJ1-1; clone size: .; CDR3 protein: CASSWGQGLEAFF; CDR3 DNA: TGTGCCAGCAGCTGGGGACAGGGATTAGAAGCTTTCTTT
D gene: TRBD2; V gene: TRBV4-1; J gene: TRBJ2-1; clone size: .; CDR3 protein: CASSPKEAGSYNEQFF; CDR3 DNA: TGCGCCAGCAGCCCAAAGGAAGCGGGGTCCTACAATGAGCAGTTCTTC
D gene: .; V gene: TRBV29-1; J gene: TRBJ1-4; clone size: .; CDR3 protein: CSATVSGAGPNEKLFF; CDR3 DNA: TGCAGCGCCACGGTCTCGGGCGCGGGGCCTAATGAAAAACTGTTTTTT
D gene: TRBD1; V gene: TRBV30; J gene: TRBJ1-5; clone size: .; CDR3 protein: CAWSVVPGGSNQPQHF; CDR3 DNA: TGTGCCTGGAGTGTGGTCCCAGGGGGAAGCAATCAGCCCCAGCATTTT
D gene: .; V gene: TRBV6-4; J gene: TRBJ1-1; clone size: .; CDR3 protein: CASRSSPRDTEAFF; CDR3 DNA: TGTGCCAGCAGAAGCTCTCCCCGGGACACTGAAGCTTTCTTT
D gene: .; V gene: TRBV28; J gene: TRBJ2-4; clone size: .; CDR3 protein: CASVSSLTKNIQYF; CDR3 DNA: TGTGCCAGCGTTAGTAGTTTAACCAAAAACATTCAGTACTTC
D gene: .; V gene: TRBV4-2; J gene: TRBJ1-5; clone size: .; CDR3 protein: CASSQEQSSGNQPQHF; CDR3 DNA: TGTGCCAGCAGCCAAGAACAGAGTTCCGGCAATCAGCCCCAGCATTTT
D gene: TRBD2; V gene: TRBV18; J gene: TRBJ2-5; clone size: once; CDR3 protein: CASSPTLAHQETQYF; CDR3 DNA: TGTGCCAGCTCACCCACACTAGCGCATCAAGAGACCCAGTACTTC
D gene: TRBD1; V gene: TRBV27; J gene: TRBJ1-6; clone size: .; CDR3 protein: CASSSLQGSNSPLHF; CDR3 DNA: TGTGCCAGCAGTTCCTTACAGGGGAGCAATTCACCCCTCCACTTT
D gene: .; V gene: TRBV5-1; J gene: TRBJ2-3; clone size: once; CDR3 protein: CASSLGVRVITDTQYF; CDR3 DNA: TGCGCCAGCAGCTTGGGGGTCAGGGTCATCACAGATACGCAGTATTTT
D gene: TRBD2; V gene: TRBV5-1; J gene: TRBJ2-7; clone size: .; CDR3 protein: CASSFEGLAGGEQYF; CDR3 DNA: TGCGCCAGCAGCTTTGAGGGACTAGCGGGGGGCGAGCAGTACTTC
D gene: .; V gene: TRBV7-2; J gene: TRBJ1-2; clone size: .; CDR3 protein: CASSSNRVLYGYTF; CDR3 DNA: TGTGCCAGCAGTTCAAACAGGGTTTTATATGGCTACACCTTC
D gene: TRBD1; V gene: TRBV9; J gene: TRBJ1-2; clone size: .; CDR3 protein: CASSVAAGAGGYGYTF; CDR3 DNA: TGTGCCAGCAGCGTAGCTGCGGGCGCAGGGGGCTATGGCTACACCTTC
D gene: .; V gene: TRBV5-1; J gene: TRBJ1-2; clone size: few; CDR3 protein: CASSLEGGTPYGYTF; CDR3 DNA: TGCGCCAGCAGCTTGGAAGGGGGTACCCCTTATGGCTACACCTTC
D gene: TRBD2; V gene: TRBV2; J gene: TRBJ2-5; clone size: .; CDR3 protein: CASNRGGQETQYF; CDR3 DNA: TGTGCCAGCAACCGGGGGGGGCAAGAGACCCAGTACTTC
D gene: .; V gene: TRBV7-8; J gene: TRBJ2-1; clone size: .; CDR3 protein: CASSLLGGGLNEQFF; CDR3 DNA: TGTGCCAGCAGCCTCCTTGGGGGGGGCTTAAATGAGCAGTTCTTC
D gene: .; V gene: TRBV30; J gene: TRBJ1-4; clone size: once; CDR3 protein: CAWSARQSNEKLFF; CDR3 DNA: TGTGCCTGGAGTGCCCGACAGTCTAATGAAAAACTGTTTTTT
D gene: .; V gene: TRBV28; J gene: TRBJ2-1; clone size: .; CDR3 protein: CASRGRQRRHTSNEQFF; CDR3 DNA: TGTGCCAGCAGGGGAAGACAGCGACGCCACACAAGTAATGAGCAGTTCTTC
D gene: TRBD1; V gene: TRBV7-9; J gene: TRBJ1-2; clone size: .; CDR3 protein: CASSLSDRGFYGYTF; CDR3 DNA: TGTGCCAGCAGCTTATCGGACAGGGGCTTTTATGGCTACACCTTC
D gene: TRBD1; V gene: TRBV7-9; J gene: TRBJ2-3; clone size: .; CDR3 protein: CASSPGGMTDTQYF; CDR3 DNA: TGTGCCAGCTCCCCAGGGGGCATGACAGATACGCAGTATTTT
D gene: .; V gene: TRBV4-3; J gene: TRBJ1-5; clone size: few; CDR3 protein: CASSQDSGGAISQPQHF; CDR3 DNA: TGCGCCAGCAGCCAAGATTCCGGGGGAGCTATCAGTCAGCCCCAGCATTTT
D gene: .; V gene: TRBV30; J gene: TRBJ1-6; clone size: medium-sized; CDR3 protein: CAWSETDNSPLHF; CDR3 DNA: TGTGCCTGGAGTGAGACAGATAATTCACCCCTCCACTTT
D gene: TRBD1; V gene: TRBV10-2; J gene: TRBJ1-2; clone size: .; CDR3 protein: CASSEAGTGKGYTF; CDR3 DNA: TGCGCCAGCAGTGAAGCCGGGACAGGGAAAGGCTACACCTTC
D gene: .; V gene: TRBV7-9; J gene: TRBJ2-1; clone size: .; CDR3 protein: CASSLAAHHNEQFF; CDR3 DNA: TGTGCCAGCAGCTTAGCGGCCCACCACAATGAGCAGTTCTTC
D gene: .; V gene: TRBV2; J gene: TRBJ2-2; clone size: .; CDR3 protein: CASRADSTGELFF; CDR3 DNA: TGTGCCAGCAGGGCGGACAGCACCGGGGAGCTGTTTTTT
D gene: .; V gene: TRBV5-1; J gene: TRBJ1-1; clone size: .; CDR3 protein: CASSFEAGGRTEAFF; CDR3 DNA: TGCGCCAGTAGCTTCGAGGCGGGAGGAAGGACTGAAGCTTTCTTT
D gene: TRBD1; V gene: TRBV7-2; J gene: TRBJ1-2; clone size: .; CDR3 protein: CASSQSTGWGTGYTF; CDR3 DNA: TGTGCCAGCAGCCAGTCGACAGGGTGGGGAACTGGCTACACCTTC
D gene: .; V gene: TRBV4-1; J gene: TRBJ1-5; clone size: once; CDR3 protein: CASSQEIMQVSNQPQHF; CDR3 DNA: TGCGCCAGCAGCCAAGAGATCATGCAGGTTAGCAATCAGCCCCAGCATTTT
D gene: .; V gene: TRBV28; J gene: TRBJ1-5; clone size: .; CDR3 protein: CASSLRRRGAGQPQHF; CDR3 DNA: TGTGCCAGCAGTTTACGCCGACGGGGGGCAGGTCAGCCCCAGCATTTT
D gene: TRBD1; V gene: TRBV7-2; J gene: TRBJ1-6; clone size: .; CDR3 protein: CASSLEGANGAPLHF; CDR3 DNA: TGTGCCAGCAGCTTAGAGGGGGCCAATGGAGCACCCCTCCACTTT
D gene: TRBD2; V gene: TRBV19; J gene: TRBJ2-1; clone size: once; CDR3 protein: CASSIGSGGPTPNEQFF; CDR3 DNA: TGTGCCAGTAGTATCGGTAGCGGGGGGCCGACCCCCAATGAGCAGTTCTTC
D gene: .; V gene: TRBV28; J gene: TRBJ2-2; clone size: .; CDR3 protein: CASSFSWLANTGELFF; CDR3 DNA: TGTGCCAGCAGTTTTAGTTGGCTAGCGAACACCGGGGAGCTGTTTTTT
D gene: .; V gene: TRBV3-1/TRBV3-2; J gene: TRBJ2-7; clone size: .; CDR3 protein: CASSLAPSYEQYF; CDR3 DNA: TGTGCCAGCAGCCTAGCACCTTCCTACGAGCAGTACTTC
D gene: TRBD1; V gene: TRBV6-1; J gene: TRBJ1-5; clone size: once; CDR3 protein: CASREGQVYSNQPQHF; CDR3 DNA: TGTGCCAGCAGGGAAGGACAGGTCTATAGCAATCAGCCCCAGCATTTT
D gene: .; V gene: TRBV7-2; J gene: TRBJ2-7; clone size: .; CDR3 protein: CASGLFTGPYEQYF; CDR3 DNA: TGTGCCAGCGGTTTATTTACAGGCCCCTACGAGCAGTACTTC
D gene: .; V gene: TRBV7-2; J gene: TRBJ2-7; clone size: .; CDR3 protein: CASSLGGPYEQYF; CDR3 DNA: TGTGCCAGCAGTCTGGGGGGGCCCTACGAGCAGTACTTC
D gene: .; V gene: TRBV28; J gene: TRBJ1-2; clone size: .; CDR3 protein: CASSQQVFPYGYTF; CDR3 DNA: TGTGCCAGCAGTCAACAGGTCTTCCCCTATGGCTACACCTTC
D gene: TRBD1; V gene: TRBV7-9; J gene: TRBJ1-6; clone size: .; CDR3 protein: CASSRHLIQGVGNSPLHF; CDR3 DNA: TGTGCCAGCAGCCGACACCTAATACAGGGGGTTGGCAATTCACCCCTCCACTTT
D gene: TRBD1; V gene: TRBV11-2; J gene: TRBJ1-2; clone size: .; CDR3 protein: CASSRTTGGVNGYTF; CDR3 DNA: TGTGCCAGCAGCCGTACGACAGGGGGAGTGAATGGCTACACCTTC
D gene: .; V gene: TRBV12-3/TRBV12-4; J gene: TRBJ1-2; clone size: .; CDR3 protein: CASIVGHPYGYTF; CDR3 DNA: TGTGCCAGCATTGTGGGACACCCCTATGGCTACACCTTC